These 12 T cell receptor beta chains came from one sample sequenced in a study of post-analysis software for immune sequencing data. Findings and limits, study-wide: Roughly five TRBV segments were significantly more frequent in patients than in controls. TRBV5-6, TRBV5-1 and TRBV20-1 were among these segments.

Unique molecular identifiers had been added to the TCR beta cDNA libraries. MiXCR, run by TCRdb on the PCR reads, gives a single entry per CDR3 protein. The repertoire consists of fewer than 900,000 distinct CDR3 sequences, with 35% to 55% occurring once and the leading ten covering just under 5%. The antigens of these receptors remain unknown. Sequencing was performed on blood. The origin of the receptors is a girl aged 5-17 years with multiple sclerosis.

Turning to this clonotype: One junction end does not reproduce the germline sequence, and a read error may be involved. This sequence joins TRBV4-1 and TRBJ2-5, with TRBD1 identical over 8 bases. The CDR3 sequence is 18 residues long. Germline V lookup: CDR1 MGHRA, CDR2 YSYEKL. The CDR3 DNA sequence: TGCGCCAGTAGCCAATCAGCAGGCATGGGGACAGGACAAGAGACCCAGTACTTC. Amino acid sequence: CASSQSAGMGTGQETQYF.

V usage is TRBV4-2 and J usage is TRBJ2-2, with D perhaps matching TRBD1 or TRBD2 (5 bases each). The germline gives CDR1 LGHNA, CDR2 YNFKEQ. V was pared by 0 bases and J by 2 bases, with 16 bases between. The CDR3 contains 18 residues. The CDR3 here is CASSQEGPGTANTGELFF. CDR3 bases: TGTGCCAGCAGCCAAGAGGGTCCCGGGACGGCTAACACCGGGGAGCTGTTTTTT.

This clonotype was found a few times. V usage is TRBV29-1 and J usage is TRBJ2-1, with D tentatively TRBD1 (5 bases). The germline gives CDR1 SQVTM, CDR2 ANQGSEA. The CDR3 covers 13 residues. Trimming shortened V by 4 bases and J by 8 bases, and 15 bases separated the two germline ends. The CDR3, as DNA: TGCAGCGTTGTGGGGCCATCGGCGGATGAGCAGTTCTTC. This gives the protein CSVVGPSADEQFF.

The V call is TRBV3-1, the J call TRBJ1-5; D uncertain. The germline V gene encodes CDR1 LGHDT and CDR2 YNNKEL (reference sequence). CDR3 length equals 13 residues. Trimming left V 5 bases short and J 6 bases short, with 11 bases between. As DNA, the CDR3 is TGTGCCAGCAGCTTTGGGTTTAGTCAGCCCCAGCATTTT. This sequence encodes CASSFGFSQPQHF.

This clonotype has only a few counts. The J gene is TRBJ1-1, the V gene TRBV7-9; D is undetermined. Per germline, CDR1 SEHNR and CDR2 FQNEAQ (reference sequence). CDR3 size: 12 residues. V shed 8 bases and J shed 1 base, with 8 bases lying between them. CDR3 coding DNA: TGTGCCAGCGGTCAAACGAACACTGAAGCTTTCTTT. Residues: CASGQTNTEAFF.

The chain has TRBV10-3 and TRBJ2-7, with 9 bases identical to TRBD1. The germline gives CDR1 ENHRY, CDR2 SYGVKD. The J segment lost 4 bases and the V segment lost 2 bases, leaving 9 bases of the junction unmatched. The CDR3 loop spans 16 amino acids. The CDR3 is CAISEPGQGTKYEQYF. The CDR3 nucleotides are TGTGCCATCAGTGAGCCGGGACAGGGTACGAAGTACGAGCAGTACTTC.

This rearrangement joins TRBV20-1 to TRBJ1-2; D may be TRBD1 (6 bases). Germline CDR1 DFQATT, CDR2 SNEGSKA (reference sequence). Between the trimmed V and J ends, which lost 3 bases and 6 bases, there was a span of 20 bases. The CDR3 is made up of 15 amino acids. CDR3 in amino acids: CSASPTHDRFHGYTF. For the CDR3, the DNA is TGCAGTGCTAGTCCCACCCACGACAGGTTCCATGGCTACACCTTC.

In DNA form, the CDR3 reads TGTGCCAGCAGCTTAACGGGCATCAACTCTGGGGCCAACGTCCTGACTTTC. It specifies CASSLTGINSGANVLTF. V is TRBV7-9 and J is TRBJ2-6; no clear D gene. The CDR3 runs to 17 residues. The germline gives CDR1 SEHNR, CDR2 FQNEAQ (reference sequence). V lost 2 bases to trimming and J lost 0 bases, with 11 bases between them.

At least ten counts were recorded for this clonotype. The CDR3 sequence: CASSLAGGNYGYTF. The CDR3 nucleotides are TGTGCCAGCAGCTTAGCCGGGGGAAACTATGGCTACACCTTC. This sequence joins TRBV7-2 and TRBJ1-2; possibly TRBD1 for D (5 bases). V lost 0 bases and J 2 bases, leaving 7 bases between the germline ends. The CDR3 covers 14 residues. Germline loops: CDR1 SGHTA, CDR2 FQGNSA.

The V and J genes are TRBV20-1 and TRBJ2-1, with 9 positions matching TRBD2. V shed 3 bases and J 5 bases; nucleotides not matched to a gene: 14. Germline lookup yields CDR1 DFQATT and CDR2 SNEGSKA (reference sequence). This CDR3 is 17 amino acids long. CDR3 amino acids: CSARGVAGAVFDNEQFF. Written as DNA, the CDR3 is TGCAGTGCTAGGGGTGTAGCGGGAGCGGTCTTTGACAATGAGCAGTTCTTC.

This clonotype was seen a few times. The rearrangement uses TRBV7-3 and TRBJ2-5; TRBD1 matches at 8 bases. The end of the DNA aligns better with TRBJ2-7, so the J call may be wrong. Per germline, CDR1 SGHTA and CDR2 FQGTGA. There are 13 residues in the CDR3. The DNA for the CDR3 is TGTGCCAGCAGCCCCGGACAGGGTGACGAGCAGTACTTC. This gives the protein CASSPGQGDEQYF.

The chain is built from TRBV7-6 and TRBJ2-5; 8 bases map to TRBD2. CDR1 is SGHVS and CDR2 is FNYEAQ in the germline V gene. V shed 1 base and J 4 bases; nucleotides not matched to a gene: 8. This CDR3 spans 16 amino acids. CDR3 amino acids: CASSLGELLAGETQYF. CDR3 DNA: TGTGCCAGCAGCTTAGGTGAATTGCTAGCGGGAGAGACCCAGTACTTC.